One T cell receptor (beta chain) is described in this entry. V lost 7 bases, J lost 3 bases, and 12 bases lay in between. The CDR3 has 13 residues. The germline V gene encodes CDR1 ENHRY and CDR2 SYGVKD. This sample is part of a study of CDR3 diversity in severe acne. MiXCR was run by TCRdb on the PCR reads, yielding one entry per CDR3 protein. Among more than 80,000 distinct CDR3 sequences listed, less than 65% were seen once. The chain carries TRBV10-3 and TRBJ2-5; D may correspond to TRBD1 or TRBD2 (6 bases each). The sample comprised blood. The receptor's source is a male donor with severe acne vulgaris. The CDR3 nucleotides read TGTGCCATCATCAACGGGGGCGAAGAGACCCAGTACTTC. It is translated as CAIINGGEETQYF.